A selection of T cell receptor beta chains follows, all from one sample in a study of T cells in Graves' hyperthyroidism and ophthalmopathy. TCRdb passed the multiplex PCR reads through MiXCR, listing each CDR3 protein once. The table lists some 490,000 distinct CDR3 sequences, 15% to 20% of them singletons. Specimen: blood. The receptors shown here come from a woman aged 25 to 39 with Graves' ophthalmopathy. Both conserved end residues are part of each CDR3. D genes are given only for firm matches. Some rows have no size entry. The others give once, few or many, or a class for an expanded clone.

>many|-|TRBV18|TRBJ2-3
TGTGCCAGCTCACCACCGAGTAGCTTGACGCAGTATTTT
CASSPPSSLTQYF
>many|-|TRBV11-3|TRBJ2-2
TGTGCCAGCAGCTTTAAGGGGGGCACCGGGGAGCTGTTTTTT
CASSFKGGTGELFF
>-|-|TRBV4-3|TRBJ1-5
TGCGCCAGCAGCCAAGATAATTCGGCAGCTAGCAATCAGCCCCAGCATTTT
CASSQDNSAASNQPQHF
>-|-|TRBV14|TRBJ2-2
TGTGCCAGCAGCCCGAATCCGACCGATGGTAAAGGAGGCACCGGGGAGCTGTTTTTT
CASSPNPTDGKGGTGELFF
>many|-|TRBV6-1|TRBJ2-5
TGTGCCAGCAGTGAAGGAACGGGAGCTTGGGAGACCCAGTACTTC
CASSEGTGAWETQYF
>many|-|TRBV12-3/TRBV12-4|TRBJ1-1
TGTGCCAGCAATATCTGGGGAGCGGAAGCTTTCTTT
CASNIWGAEAFF
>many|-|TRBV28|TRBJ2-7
TGTGCCAGCAGTCCAGGGGACAACCCCATCTACGAGCAGTACTTC
CASSPGDNPIYEQYF
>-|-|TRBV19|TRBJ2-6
TGTGCCAGTACTCATAGAGGGAGCTATCTCTTATTATCTGGGGCCAACGTCCTGACTTTC
CASTHRGSYLLLSGANVLTF
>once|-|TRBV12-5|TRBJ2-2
TGTGCTAGTGGTTTCACCACCGGGGAGCTGTTTTTT
CASGFTTGELFF
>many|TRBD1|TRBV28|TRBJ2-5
TGTGCCACCAGGGACAGGGGGCTTTCAGAGACCCAGTACTTC
CATRDRGLSETQYF
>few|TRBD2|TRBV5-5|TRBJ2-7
TGTGCCAGCAGCCCCGATGGGGGGAGGGTCTACGAGCAGTACTTC
CASSPDGGRVYEQYF
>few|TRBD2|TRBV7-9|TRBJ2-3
TGTGCCAGCAGCTTTAGAGCGGGAGGAGGTCGGGATACGCAGTATTTT
CASSFRAGGGRDTQYF
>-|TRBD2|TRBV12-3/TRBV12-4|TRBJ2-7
TGTGCCAGCAGTCAAGCGAGTTCTACTAGCGGGAGGGCCCGGGACGAGCAGTACTTC
CASSQASSTSGRARDEQYF
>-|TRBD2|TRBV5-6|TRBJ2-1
TGTGCCAGCAGCTCAGTGACCGGGACTAGCGGGAGCGTTACCTACAATGAGCAGTTCTTC
CASSSVTGTSGSVTYNEQFF
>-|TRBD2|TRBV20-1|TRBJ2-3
TGCAGTGCTCTTTTTAGCGGGATCACAGATACGCAGTATTTT
CSALFSGITDTQYF
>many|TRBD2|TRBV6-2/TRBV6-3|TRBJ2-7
TGTGCCAGCAGACCACCGGGACTAGCGGCCCCGAGCTCCTACGAGCAGTACTTC
CASRPPGLAAPSSYEQYF
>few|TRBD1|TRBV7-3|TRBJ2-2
TGTGCCAGCAGCTCTCAGGGGACAGGGAACACCGGGGAGCTGTTTTTT
CASSSQGTGNTGELFF
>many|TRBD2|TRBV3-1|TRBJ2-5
TGTGCCAGCAGCTCGACTAGCGGGAGCCGTAGCCAGTACTTC
CASSSTSGSRSQYF
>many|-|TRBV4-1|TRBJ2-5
TGCGCCAGCAGCAAGACTCAAGAGACCCAGTACTTC
CASSKTQETQYF
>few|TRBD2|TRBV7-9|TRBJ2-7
TGTGCCAGCAGCTTATATTTTGGGACTAGAGGCGAGCAGTACTTC
CASSLYFGTRGEQYF
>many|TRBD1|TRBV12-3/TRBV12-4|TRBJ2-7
TGTGCCAGCAGTCTAAGGGACAGGGGTTACGAGCAGTACTTC
CASSLRDRGYEQYF
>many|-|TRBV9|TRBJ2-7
TGTGCCAGCAGCGCCGGCGACGAGCAGTACTTC
CASSAGDEQYF
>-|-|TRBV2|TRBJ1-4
TGTGCCAGCAGTGTTGCCGAGGATGAAAAACTGTTTTTT
CASSVAEDEKLFF
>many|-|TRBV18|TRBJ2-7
TGTGCCAGCTCTGTGCAGGACTACGAGCAGTACTTC
CASSVQDYEQYF
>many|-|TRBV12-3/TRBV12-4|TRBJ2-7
TGTGCCAGCAGTCCCCACGGGGACGAGCAGTACTTC
CASSPHGDEQYF
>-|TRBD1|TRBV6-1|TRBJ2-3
TGTGCCAGCAGCCCCGGGACAGCATACACAGATACGCAGTATTTT
CASSPGTAYTDTQYF
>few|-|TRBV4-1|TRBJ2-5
TGCGCCAGCAGCCCGTGGGCCTACAAACAAGAGACCCAGTACTTC
CASSPWAYKQETQYF
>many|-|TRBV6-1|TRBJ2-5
TGTGCCAGCAGTTATTCCCTGACCCGTGGTCGAGAGACCCAGTACTTC
CASSYSLTRGRETQYF
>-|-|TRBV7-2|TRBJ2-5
TGTGCCAGCAGCCCCTTTTTTGGGCCGCGAGAGACCCAGTACTTC
CASSPFFGPRETQYF
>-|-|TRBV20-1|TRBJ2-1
TGCAGTGCCCAACCCCCCCAGCGGGTCATCAATGAGCAGTTCTTC
CSAQPPQRVINEQFF
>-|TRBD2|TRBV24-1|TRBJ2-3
TGTGCCACCAGTGATAGAGCGGGAGGTATCGATACGCAGTATTTT
CATSDRAGGIDTQYF
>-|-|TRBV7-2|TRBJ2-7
TGTGCCAGCAGCTTGGGGGGGGGCCTTCGGACCTACGAGCAGTACTTC
CASSLGGGLRTYEQYF
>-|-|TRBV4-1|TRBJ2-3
TGCGCCAGCAGCCAGGGGGGAGGTGCGGTAGATACGCAGTATTTT
CASSQGGGAVDTQYF
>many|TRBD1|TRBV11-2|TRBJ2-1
TGTGCCAGCAGCCTAAAAATCCAGGGGGCCTACAATGAGCAGTTCTTC
CASSLKIQGAYNEQFF
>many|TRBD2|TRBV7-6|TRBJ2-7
TGTGCCAGCAGCTTGTTCGCTAGCGGGAGCGCCAACTACGAGCAGTACTTC
CASSLFASGSANYEQYF
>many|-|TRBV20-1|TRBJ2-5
TGCAGTGCTAGACCAATGGAGGCCATACAAGAGACCCAGTACTTC
CSARPMEAIQETQYF
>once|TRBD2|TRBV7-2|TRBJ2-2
TGTGCCAGCAGCTTCGACGTAGCGGGAGTTGGCGGGGAGCTGTTTTTT
CASSFDVAGVGGELFF
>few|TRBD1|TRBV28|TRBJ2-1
TGTGCCAGCAATACATACGCAGGGGGTAATGAGCAGTTCTTC
CASNTYAGGNEQFF
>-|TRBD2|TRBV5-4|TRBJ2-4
TGTGCCAGCAGCTTGGATCCGCGGGAGGCCAAAAACATTCAGTACTTC
CASSLDPREAKNIQYF
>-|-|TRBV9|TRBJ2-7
TGTGCCAGCAGCGTAGGGGGCAGTGGCCATAGATACGAGCAGTACTTC
CASSVGGSGHRYEQYF
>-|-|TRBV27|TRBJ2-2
TGTGCCAGCAGAGAGACGAACACCGGGGAGCTGTTTTTT
CASRETNTGELFF
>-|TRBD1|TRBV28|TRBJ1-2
TGTGCCAGCAGTGCCCTGGGGACAGGGGATAACTATGGCTACACCTTC
CASSALGTGDNYGYTF
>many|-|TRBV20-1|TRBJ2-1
TGCAGTGCTAGGACACTAGAAACCTATGAGCAGTTCTTC
CSARTLETYEQFF
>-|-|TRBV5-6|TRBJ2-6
TGTGCCAGCAGCTTGATGGGGGGAATCTCTGGGGCCAACGTCCTGACTTTC
CASSLMGGISGANVLTF
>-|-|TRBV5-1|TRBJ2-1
TGCGCCAGCAGCTTGGATGTCCATGAGCAGTTCTTC
CASSLDVHEQFF
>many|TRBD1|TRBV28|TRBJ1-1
TGTGCCAGCACCCGGCTCTCAGGGGGTACTGAAGCTTTCTTT
CASTRLSGGTEAFF
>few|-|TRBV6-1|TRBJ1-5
TGTGCCAGCAGTTTGGGGATTCGCAATCAGCCCCAGCATTTT
CASSLGIRNQPQHF
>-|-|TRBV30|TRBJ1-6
TGTGCCTGGAGTGGAAACTCCGGGGGTAATTCACCCCTCCACTTT
CAWSGNSGGNSPLHF
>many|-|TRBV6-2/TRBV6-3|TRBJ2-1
TGTGCCAGCAGTAGGGACGCCTACAATGAGCAGTTCTTC
CASSRDAYNEQFF
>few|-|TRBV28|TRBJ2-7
TGTGCCAGCAACCAATCCCCCATGCGCCGGTCGTACGAGCAGTACTTC
CASNQSPMRRSYEQYF